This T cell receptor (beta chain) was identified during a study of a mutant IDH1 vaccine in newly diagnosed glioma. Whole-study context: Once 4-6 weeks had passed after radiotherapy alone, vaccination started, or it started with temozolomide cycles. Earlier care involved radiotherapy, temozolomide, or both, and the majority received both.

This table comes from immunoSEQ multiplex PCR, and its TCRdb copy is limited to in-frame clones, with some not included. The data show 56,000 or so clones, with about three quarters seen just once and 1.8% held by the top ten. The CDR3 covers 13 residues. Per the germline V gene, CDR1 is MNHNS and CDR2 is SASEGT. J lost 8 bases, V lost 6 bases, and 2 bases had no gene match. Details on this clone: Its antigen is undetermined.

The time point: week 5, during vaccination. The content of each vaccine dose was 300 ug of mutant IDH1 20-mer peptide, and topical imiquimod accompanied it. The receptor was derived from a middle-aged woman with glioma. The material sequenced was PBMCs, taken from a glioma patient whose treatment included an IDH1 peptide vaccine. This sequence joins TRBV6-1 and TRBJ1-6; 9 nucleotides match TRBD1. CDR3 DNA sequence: TGTGCCAGCAGACGACAGGGGGATTCACCCCTCCACTTT. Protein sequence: CASRRQGDSPLHF.